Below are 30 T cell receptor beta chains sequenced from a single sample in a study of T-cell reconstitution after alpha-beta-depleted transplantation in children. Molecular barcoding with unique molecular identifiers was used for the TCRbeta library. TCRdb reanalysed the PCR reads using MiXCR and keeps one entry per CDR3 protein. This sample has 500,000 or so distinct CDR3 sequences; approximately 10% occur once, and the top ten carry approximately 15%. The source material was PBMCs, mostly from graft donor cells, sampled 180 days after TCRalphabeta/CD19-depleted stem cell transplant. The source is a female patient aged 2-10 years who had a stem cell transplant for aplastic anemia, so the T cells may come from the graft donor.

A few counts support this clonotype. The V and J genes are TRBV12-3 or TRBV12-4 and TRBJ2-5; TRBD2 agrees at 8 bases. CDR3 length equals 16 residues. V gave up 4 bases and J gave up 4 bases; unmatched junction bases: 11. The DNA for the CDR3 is TGTGCCAGCAGTTCCGGAACGTGGGCGGGAGGAGAGACCCAGTACTTC. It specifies CASSSGTWAGGETQYF.

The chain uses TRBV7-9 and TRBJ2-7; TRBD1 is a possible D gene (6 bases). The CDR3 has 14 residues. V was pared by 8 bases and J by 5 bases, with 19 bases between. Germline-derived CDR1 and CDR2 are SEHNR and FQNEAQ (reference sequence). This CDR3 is CASSFRNRENEQYF. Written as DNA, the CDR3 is TGTGCCAGCTCGTTCCGGAACAGGGAGAACGAGCAGTACTTC.

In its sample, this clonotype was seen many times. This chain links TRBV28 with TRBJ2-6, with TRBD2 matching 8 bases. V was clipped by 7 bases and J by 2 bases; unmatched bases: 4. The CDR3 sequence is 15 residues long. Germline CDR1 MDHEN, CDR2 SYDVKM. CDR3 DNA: TGTGCCAGCACCCTGCGGGGGGCTGGGGCCAACGTCCTGACTTTC. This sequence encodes CASTLRGAGANVLTF.

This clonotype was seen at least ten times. Here the CDR3 reads CASSKGPARTEAFF. The CDR3 nucleotides read TGTGCCAGCAGCAAAGGGCCCGCGAGGACTGAAGCTTTCTTT. This chain joins TRBV21-1 and TRBJ1-1. TRBV21-1 is labeled a pseudogene. The CDR3 consists of 14 residues.

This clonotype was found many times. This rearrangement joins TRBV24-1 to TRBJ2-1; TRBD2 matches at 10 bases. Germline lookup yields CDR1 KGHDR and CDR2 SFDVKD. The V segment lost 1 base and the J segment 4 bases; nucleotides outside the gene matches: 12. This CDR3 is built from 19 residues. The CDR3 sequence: CATSDFEFDSGRTYNEQFF. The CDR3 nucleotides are TGTGCCACCAGTGATTTTGAGTTTGATAGCGGGAGGACTTACAATGAGCAGTTCTTC.

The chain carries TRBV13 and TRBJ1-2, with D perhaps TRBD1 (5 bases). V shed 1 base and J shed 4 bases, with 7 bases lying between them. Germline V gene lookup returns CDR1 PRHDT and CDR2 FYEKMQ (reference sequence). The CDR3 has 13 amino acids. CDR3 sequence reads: CASSLVGGYGYTF. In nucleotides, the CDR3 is TGTGCCAGCAGCTTAGTTGGGGGCTATGGCTACACCTTC.

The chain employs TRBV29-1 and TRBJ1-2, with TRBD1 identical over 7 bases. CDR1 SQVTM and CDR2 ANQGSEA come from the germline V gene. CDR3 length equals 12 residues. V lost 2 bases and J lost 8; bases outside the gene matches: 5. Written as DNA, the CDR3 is TGCAGCGTTGAACGGTCAGGGGGGGGCTACACCTTC. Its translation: CSVERSGGGYTF.

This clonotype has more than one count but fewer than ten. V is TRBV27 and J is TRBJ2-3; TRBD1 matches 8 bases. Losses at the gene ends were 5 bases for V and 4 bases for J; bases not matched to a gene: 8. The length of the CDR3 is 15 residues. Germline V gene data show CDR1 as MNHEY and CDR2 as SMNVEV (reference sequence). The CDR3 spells CASSPGGALADTQYF. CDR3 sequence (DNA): TGTGCCAGCAGTCCAGGGGGCGCGTTGGCAGATACGCAGTATTTT.

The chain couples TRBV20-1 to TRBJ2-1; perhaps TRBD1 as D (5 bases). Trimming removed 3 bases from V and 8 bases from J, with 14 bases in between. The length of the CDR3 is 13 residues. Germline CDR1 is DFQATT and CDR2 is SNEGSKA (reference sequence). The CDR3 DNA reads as TGCAGTGCTAGGTGGGCGGCCAGGGATGAGCAGTTCTTC. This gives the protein CSARWAARDEQFF.

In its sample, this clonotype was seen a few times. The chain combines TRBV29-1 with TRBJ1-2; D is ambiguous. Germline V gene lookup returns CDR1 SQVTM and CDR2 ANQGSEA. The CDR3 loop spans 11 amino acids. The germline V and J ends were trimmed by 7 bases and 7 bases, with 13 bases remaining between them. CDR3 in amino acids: CSADNRGGYTF. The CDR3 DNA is TGCAGCGCCGACAACCGCGGTGGCTACACCTTC.

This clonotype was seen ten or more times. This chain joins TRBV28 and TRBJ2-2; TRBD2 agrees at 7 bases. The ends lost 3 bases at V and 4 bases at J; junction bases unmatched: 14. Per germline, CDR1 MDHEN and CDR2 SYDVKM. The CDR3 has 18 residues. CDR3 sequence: CASSFPPTTSAGTGELFF. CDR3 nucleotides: TGTGCCAGCAGTTTCCCCCCTACCACTAGCGCGGGCACCGGGGAGCTGTTTTTT.

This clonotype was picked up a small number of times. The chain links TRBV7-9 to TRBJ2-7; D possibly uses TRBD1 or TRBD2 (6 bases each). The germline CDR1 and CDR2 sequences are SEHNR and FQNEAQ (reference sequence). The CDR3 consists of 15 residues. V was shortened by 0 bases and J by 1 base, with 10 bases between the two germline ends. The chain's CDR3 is CASSLAGGGSYEQYF. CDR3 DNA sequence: TGTGCCAGCAGCTTAGCCGGGGGCGGATCCTACGAGCAGTACTTC.

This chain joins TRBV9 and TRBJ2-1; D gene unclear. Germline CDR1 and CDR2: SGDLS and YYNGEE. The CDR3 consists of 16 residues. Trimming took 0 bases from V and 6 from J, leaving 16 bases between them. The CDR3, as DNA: TGTGCCAGCAGCGTAGGTGTTTGGGCTACGCCCAATGAGCAGTTCTTC. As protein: CASSVGVWATPNEQFF.

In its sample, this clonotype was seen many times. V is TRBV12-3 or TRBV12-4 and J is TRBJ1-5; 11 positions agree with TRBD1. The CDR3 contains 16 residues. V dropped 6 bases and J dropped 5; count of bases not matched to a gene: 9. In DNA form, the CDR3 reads TGTGCCAGCAGATACTCGGGACAGGGGGTCCATCAGCCCCAGCATTTT. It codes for CASRYSGQGVHQPQHF.

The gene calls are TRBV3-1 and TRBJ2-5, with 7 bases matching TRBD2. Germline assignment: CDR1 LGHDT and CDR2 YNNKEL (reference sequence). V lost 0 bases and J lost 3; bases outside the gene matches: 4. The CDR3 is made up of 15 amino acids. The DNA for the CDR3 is TGTGCCAGCAGCCAAGATTTCGCGGGGGAAGAGACCCAGTACTTC. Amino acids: CASSQDFAGEETQYF.

CDR3 coding DNA: TGTGCCAGCAGCCAGGGGACAACCTCCTACAATGAGCAGTTCTTC. It is translated as CASSQGTTSYNEQFF. V usage is TRBV14 and J usage is TRBJ2-1, with D possibly TRBD1 on 6 matching bases. The CDR3 totals 15 residues. The germline V gene has CDR1 SGHDN and CDR2 FVKESK. With 3 bases removed from V and 0 bases from J, the gap between germline ends came to 9 bases. Based on the CDR3 plus reference TRBV14 and TRBJ2-1, the full variable domain is EAGVTQFPSHSVIEKGQTVTLRCDPISGHDNLYWYRRVMGKEIKFLLHFVKESKQDESGMPNNRFLAERTGGTYSTLKVQPAELEDSGVYFCASSQGTTSYNEQFFGPGTRLTVL.

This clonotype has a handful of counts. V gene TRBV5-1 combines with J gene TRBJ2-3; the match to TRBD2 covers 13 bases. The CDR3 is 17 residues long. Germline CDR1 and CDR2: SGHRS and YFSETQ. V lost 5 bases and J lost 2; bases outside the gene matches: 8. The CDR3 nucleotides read TGCGCCAGCAGATCCGGGACTAGCGGGGAATCCACAGATACGCAGTATTTT. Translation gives CASRSGTSGESTDTQYF. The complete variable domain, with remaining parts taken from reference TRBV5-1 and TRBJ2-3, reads KAGVTQTPRYLIKTRGQQVTLSCSPISGHRSVSWYQQTPGQGLQFLFEYFSETQRNKGNFPGRFSGRQFSNSRSEMNVSTLELGDSALYLCASRSGTSGESTDTQYFGPGTRLTVL.

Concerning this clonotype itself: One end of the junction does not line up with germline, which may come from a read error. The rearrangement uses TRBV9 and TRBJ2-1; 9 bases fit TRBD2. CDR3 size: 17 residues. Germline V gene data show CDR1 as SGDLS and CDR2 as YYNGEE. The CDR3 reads CASSVVAGVSGYDEQFF. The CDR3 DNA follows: TGTGCCAGCAGCGTAGTAGCGGGAGTTTCGGGCTACGATGAGCAGTTCTTC. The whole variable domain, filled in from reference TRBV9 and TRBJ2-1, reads DSGVTQTPKHLITATGQRVTLRCSPRSGDLSVYWYQQSLDQGLQFLIQYYNGEERAKGNILERFSAQQFPDLHSELNLSSLELGDSALYFCASSVVAGVSGYDEQFFGPGTRLTVL.

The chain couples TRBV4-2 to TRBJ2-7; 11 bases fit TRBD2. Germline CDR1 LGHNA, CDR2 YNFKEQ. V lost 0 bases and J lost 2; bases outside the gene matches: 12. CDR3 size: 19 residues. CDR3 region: CASSQDDRVTSGKPYEQYF. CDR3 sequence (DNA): TGTGCCAGCAGCCAAGATGATAGGGTGACTAGCGGGAAACCCTACGAGCAGTACTTC.

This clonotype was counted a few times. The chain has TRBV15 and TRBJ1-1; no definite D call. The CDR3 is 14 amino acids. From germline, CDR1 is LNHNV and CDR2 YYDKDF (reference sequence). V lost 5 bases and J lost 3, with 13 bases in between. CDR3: CATSGRVRYTEAFF. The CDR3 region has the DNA TGTGCCACCAGCGGACGGGTCCGTTACACTGAAGCTTTCTTT. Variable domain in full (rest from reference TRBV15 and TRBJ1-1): DAMVIQNPRYQVTQFGKPVTLSCSQTLNHNVMYWYQQKSSQAPKLLFHYYDKDFNNEADTPDNFQSRRPNTSFCFLDIRSPGLGDTAMYLCATSGRVRYTEAFFGQGTRLTVV.

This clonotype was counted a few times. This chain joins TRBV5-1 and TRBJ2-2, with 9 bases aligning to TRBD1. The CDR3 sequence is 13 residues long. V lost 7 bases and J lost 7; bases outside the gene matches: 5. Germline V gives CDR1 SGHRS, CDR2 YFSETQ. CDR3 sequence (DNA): TGCGCCAGCGCACAGGGGGCTGGCGGGGAGCTGTTTTTT. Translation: CASAQGAGGELFF. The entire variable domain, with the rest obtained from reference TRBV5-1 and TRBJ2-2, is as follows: KAGVTQTPRYLIKTRGQQVTLSCSPISGHRSVSWYQQTPGQGLQFLFEYFSETQRNKGNFPGRFSGRQFSNSRSEMNVSTLELGDSALYLCASAQGAGGELFFGEGSRLTVL.

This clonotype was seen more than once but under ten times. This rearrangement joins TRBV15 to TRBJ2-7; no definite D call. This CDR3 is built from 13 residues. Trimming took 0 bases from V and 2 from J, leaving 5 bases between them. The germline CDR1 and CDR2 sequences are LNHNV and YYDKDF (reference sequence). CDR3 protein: CATSRERTYEQYF. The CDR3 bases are TGTGCCACCAGCAGAGAAAGGACCTACGAGCAGTACTTC.

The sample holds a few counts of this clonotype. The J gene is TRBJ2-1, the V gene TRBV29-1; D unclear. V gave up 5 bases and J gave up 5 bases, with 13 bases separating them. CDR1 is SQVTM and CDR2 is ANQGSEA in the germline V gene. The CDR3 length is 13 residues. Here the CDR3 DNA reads TGCAGCGTTTATTTTCCCCTCAACAATGAGCAGTTCTTC. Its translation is CSVYFPLNNEQFF.

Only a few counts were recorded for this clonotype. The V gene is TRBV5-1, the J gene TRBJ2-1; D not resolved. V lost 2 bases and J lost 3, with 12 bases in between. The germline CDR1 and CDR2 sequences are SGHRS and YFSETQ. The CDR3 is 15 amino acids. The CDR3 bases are TGCGCCAGCAGCTTTGAAACGGGCCACTACAATGAGCAGTTCTTC. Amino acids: CASSFETGHYNEQFF. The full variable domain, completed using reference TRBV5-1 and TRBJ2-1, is KAGVTQTPRYLIKTRGQQVTLSCSPISGHRSVSWYQQTPGQGLQFLFEYFSETQRNKGNFPGRFSGRQFSNSRSEMNVSTLELGDSALYLCASSFETGHYNEQFFGPGTRLTVL.

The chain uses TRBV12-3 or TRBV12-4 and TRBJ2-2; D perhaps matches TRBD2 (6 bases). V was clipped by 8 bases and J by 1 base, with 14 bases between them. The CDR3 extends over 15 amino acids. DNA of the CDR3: TGTGCCAGCTTAGCGGACCTCTTGAACACCGGGGAGCTGTTTTTT. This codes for CASLADLLNTGELFF.

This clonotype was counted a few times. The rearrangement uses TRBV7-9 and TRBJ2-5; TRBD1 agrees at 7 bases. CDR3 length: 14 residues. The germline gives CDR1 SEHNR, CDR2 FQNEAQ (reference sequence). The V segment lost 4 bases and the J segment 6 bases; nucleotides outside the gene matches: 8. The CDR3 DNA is TGTGCCAGCAGCTCCGGACAGGCCCCAAAGACCCAGTACTTC. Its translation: CASSSGQAPKTQYF.

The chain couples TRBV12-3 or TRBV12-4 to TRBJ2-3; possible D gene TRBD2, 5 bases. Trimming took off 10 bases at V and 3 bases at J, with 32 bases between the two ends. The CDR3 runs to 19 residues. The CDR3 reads CAITDGLSGPSEITDTQYF. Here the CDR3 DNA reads TGTGCCATCACCGACGGCTTGAGCGGTCCCTCAGAGATAACAGATACGCAGTATTTT.

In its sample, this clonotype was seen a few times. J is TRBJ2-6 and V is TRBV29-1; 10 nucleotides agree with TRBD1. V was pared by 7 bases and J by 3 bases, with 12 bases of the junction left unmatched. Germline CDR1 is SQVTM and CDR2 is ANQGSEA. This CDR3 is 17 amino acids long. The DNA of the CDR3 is TGCAGCGCCCTAGACAGGGGGCGCGTTTATGGGGCCAACGTCCTGACTTTC. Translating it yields CSALDRGRVYGANVLTF.

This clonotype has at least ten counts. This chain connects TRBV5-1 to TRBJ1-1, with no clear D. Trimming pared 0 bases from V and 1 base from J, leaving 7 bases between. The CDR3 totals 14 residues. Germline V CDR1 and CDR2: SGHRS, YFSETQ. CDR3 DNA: TGCGCCAGCAGCTTGGTGGCGGAGAACACTGAAGCTTTCTTT. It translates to CASSLVAENTEAFF.

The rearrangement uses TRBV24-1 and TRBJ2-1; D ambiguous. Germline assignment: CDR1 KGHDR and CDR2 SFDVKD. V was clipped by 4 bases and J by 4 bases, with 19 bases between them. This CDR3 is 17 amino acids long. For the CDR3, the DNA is TGTGCCACCAGTGACTCGGACGGCCCTATGTTTTACAATGAGCAGTTCTTC. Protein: CATSDSDGPMFYNEQFF.